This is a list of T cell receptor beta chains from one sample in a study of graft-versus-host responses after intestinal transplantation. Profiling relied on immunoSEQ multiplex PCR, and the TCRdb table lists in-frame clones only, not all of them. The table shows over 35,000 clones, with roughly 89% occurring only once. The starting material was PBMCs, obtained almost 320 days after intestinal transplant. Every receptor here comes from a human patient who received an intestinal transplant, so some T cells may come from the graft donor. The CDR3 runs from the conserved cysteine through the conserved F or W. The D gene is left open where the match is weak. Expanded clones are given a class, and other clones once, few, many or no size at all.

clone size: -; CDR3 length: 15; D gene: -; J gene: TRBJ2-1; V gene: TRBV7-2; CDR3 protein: CASSLNGVPYNEQFF; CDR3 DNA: TGTGCCAGCAGCTTAAACGGGGTGCCCTACAATGAGCAGTTCTTC
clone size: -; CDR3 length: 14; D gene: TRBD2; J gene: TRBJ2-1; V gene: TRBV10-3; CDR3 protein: CASLAGEVYNEQFF; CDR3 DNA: TGTGCCTCCCTAGCGGGAGAGGTCTACAATGAGCAGTTCTTC
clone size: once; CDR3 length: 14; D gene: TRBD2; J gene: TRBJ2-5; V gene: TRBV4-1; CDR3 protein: CASSPVAGQETQYF; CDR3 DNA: TGCGCCAGCAGCCCTGTAGCGGGCCAAGAGACCCAGTACTTC
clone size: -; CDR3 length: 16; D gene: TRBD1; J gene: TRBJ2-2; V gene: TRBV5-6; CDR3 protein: CASSLSVQGATGELFF; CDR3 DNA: TGTGCCAGCAGCTTGTCGGTACAGGGGGCTACCGGGGAGCTGTTTTTT
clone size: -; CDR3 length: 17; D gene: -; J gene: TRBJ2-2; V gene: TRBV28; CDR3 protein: CASSLGGPTWVTGELFF; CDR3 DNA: TGTGCCAGCAGTTTGGGGGGACCAACTTGGGTCACCGGGGAGCTGTTTTTT
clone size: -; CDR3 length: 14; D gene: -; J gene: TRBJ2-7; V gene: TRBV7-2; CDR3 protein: CASSLSMSGYEQYF; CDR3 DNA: TGTGCCAGCAGCTTATCGATGTCTGGCTACGAGCAGTACTTC
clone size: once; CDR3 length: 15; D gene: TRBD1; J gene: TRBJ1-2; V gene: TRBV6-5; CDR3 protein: CASSSRDRMNYGYTF; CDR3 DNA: TGTGCCAGCAGTTCCCGGGACAGGATGAACTATGGCTACACCTTC
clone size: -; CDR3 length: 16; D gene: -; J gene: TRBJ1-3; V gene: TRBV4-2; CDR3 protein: CASSQDRDKSGNTIYF; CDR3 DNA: TGTGCCAGCAGCCAAGATAGAGACAAGTCTGGAAACACCATATATTTT
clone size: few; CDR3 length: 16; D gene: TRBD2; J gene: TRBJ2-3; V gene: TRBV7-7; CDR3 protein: CASSSIAGGPTDTQYF; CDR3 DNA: TGTGCCAGCAGCTCCATAGCGGGGGGGCCTACAGATACGCAGTATTTT
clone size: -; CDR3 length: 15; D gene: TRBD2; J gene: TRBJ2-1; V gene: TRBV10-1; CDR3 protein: CASSESSGGYNEQFF; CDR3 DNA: TGCGCCAGCAGTGAGTCTAGCGGGGGCTACAATGAGCAGTTCTTC
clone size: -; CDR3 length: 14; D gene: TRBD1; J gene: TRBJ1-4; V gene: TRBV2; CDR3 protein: CASRRQGGVEKLFF; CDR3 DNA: TGTGCCAGCAGGCGACAGGGGGGAGTTGAAAAACTGTTTTTT
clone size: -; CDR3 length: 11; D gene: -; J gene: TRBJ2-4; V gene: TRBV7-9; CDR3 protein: CASSTGTSAHF; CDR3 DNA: TGTGCCAGCAGCACGGGGACGTCGGCCCACTTC
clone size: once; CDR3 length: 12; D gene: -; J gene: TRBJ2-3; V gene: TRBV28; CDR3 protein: CATVSGTDTQYF; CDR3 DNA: TGTGCTACGGTTTCGGGCACAGATACGCAGTATTTT
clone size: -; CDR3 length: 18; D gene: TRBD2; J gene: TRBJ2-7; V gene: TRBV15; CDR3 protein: CATSSGLAGGPKTYEQYF; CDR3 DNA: TGTGCCACCAGCAGCGGACTAGCGGGAGGGCCGAAGACCTACGAGCAGTACTTC
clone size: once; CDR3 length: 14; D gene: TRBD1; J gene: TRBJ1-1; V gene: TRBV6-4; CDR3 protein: CASSDEGTGGVVFF; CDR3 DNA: TGTGCCAGCAGTGACGAAGGGACAGGGGGGGTTGTTTTCTTT
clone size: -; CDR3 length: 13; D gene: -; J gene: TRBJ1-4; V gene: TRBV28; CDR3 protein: CASNQGLGEKLFF; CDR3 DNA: TGTGCCAGCAACCAGGGTTTGGGTGAAAAACTGTTTTTT
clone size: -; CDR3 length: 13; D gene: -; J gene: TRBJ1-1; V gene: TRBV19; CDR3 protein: CASSNPGITEAFF; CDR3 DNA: TGTGCCAGTAGTAATCCGGGAATCACTGAAGCTTTCTTT
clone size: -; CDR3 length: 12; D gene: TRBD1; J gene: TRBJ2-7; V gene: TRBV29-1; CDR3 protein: CSVYRGNYEQYF; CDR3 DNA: TGCAGCGTTTACAGGGGTAACTACGAGCAGTACTTC
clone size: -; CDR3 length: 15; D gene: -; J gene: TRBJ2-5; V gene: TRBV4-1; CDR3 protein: CASSQAPAHQETQYF; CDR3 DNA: TGCGCCAGCAGCCAGGCCCCAGCCCACCAAGAGACCCAGTACTTC
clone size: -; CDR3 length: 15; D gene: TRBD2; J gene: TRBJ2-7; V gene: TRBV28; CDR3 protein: CASRSPGLAGERQYF; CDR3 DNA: TGTGCCAGCAGGTCCCCGGGACTAGCGGGAGAACGGCAGTACTTC
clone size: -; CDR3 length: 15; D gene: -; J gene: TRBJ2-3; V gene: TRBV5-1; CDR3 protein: CASSSFTHFTDTQYF; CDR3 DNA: TGCGCCAGCAGCTCGTTTACGCATTTCACAGATACGCAGTATTTT
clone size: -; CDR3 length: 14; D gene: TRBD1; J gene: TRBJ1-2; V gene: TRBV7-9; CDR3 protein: CASSSGQGEHGYTF; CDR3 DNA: TGTGCCAGCAGCTCGGGACAGGGGGAACATGGCTACACCTTC
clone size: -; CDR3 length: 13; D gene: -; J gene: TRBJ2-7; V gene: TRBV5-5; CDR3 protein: CASSPFGVNEQYF; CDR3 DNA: TGTGCCAGCAGTCCCTTTGGGGTCAACGAGCAGTACTTC
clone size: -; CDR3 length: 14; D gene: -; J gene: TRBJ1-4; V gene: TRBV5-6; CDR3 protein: CASSLVGGKEKLFF; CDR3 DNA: TGTGCCAGCAGCTTGGTAGGGGGGAAAGAAAAACTGTTTTTT
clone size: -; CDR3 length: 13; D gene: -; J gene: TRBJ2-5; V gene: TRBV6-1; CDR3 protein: CASAEWDLETQYF; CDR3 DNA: TGTGCCAGCGCCGAGTGGGATTTAGAGACCCAGTACTTC